One TCR beta chain is described in this entry. This entry belongs to a study of blood T cell repertoires in COVID-19. As for the study in general: The study drew acute and convalescent COVID-19 samples from the United States, Italy and Spain.

Original data processing: Estimates of nucleated cell counts were drawn from the amplification of reference gene primers. The data were produced by immunoSEQ multiplex PCR, yet TCRdb's version contains in-frame clones alone and is incomplete. The V and J calls and the clone size are those of that table, but D and trimming were determined from the DNA. The sample comprises roughly 250,000 clones, over 80% of which are singletons, and 1.5% to 2% rests with the top ten. Self-reported history from a screening survey and questionnaire set each donor's cohort. The CDR3 length is 17 residues. V lost 1 base and J lost 7; bases outside the gene matches: 12. Germline CDR1 is LGHDT and CDR2 is YNNKEL (reference sequence).

This chain connects TRBV3-1 (or the pseudogene TRBV3-2) to TRBJ2-1; 8 nucleotides line up with TRBD2. The sample consisted of PBMCs or T cells enriched from blood (not recorded which). The receptor was derived from a woman aged 18-29 years who had recovered from COVID-19. The CDR3 region is CASSQVFRIERGNEQFF. In nucleotides, the CDR3 is TGTGCCAGCAGCCAAGTTTTTAGAATAGAGCGGGGGAATGAGCAGTTCTTC.